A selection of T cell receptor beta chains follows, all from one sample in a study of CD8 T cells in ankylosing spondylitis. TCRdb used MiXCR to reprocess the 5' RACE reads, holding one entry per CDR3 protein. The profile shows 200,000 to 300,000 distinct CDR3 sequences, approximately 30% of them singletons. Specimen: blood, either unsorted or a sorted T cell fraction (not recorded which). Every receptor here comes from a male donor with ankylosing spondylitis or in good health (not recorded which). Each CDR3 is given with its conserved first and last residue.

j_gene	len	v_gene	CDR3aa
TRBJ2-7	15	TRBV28	CASSPHLPNSYEQYF
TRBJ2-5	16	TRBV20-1	CSARGLATLVQETQYF
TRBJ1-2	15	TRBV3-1	CASSPGTDANYGYTF
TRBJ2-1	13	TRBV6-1	CASRGQGAIEQFF
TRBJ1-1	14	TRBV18	CASSPPGSHTEAFF
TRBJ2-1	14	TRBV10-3	CAIRGLGPYNEQFF
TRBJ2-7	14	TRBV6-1	CASRLGLPSYEQYF
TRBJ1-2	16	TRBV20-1	CSARLGQGDSNYGYTF
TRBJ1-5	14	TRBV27	CASSARGSNQPQHF
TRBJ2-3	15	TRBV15	CATSRQTGEGDTQYF